These T cell receptor beta chains were read from a single sample in a study of T cells in tuberculosis. This table comes from immunoSEQ multiplex PCR, and its TCRdb copy is limited to in-frame clones, with some not included. The table has 35,000 to 45,000 clones, around 94% seen once. This specimen was PBMCs, taken at tuberculosis diagnosis. The receptor source for this set is an adult with tuberculosis. CDR3s include the opening cysteine and the closing phenylalanine or tryptophan. A D gene is named only where the DNA matches it firmly. Clone size appears in some rows only: once, few, many, or a class for an expanded clone.

TRBJ1-5	.	TRBD1	TRBV4-1	CASSQEGTGWGNQPQHF	TGCGCCAGCAGCCAAGAAGGGACAGGTTGGGGCAATCAGCCCCAGCATTTT
TRBJ2-1	.	.	TRBV7-7	CASSQDGTNEQFF	TGTGCCAGCAGCCAGGATGGGACAAATGAGCAGTTCTTC
TRBJ1-1	.	.	TRBV14	CASSVQGGGEAFF	TGTGCCAGCAGCGTACAGGGAGGGGGTGAAGCTTTCTTT
TRBJ2-3	once	.	TRBV5-4	CASSSKLAASTDTQYF	TGTGCCAGCAGCTCAAAGTTGGCGGCTAGCACAGATACGCAGTATTTT
TRBJ2-7	.	TRBD2	TRBV2	CASRAGGHEQYF	TGTGCCAGCAGAGCGGGGGGCCACGAGCAGTACTTC
TRBJ1-6	.	.	TRBV9	CASTSGYYNSPLHF	TGTGCCAGCACCTCGGGGTACTATAATTCACCCCTCCACTTT
TRBJ1-1	.	TRBD1	TRBV7-6	CASSSAGTAEAFF	TGTGCCAGCAGCTCTGCCGGGACAGCTGAAGCTTTCTTT
TRBJ2-6	.	TRBD1	TRBV5-1	CASRPGQGAPGANVLTF	TGCGCCAGCAGGCCGGGACAGGGGGCCCCTGGGGCCAACGTCCTGACTTTC
TRBJ1-1	.	TRBD1	TRBV6-5	CASRGTDTEAFF	TGTGCCAGCAGAGGGACAGACACTGAAGCTTTCTTT
TRBJ2-5	.	.	TRBV7-7	CASSFSTTSVETQYF	TGTGCCAGCAGCTTTTCTACGACTTCGGTAGAGACCCAGTACTTC
TRBJ2-2	.	TRBD1	TRBV2	CASEPGQGRSRTGELFF	TGTGCCAGCGAGCCTGGACAGGGCCGGTCGCGCACCGGGGAGCTGTTTTTT
TRBJ1-5	.	TRBD1	TRBV19	CASSIGDRVRQPQHF	TGTGCCAGTAGTATAGGGGACAGGGTTCGGCAGCCCCAGCATTTT
TRBJ2-2	.	.	TRBV11-2	CASSLLGEYTGELFF	TGTGCCAGCAGCTTACTAGGCGAATACACCGGGGAGCTGTTTTTT
TRBJ1-3	once	.	TRBV10-3	CAISESGLSSSGNTIYF	TGTGCCATCAGTGAGTCGGGACTTTCGAGCTCTGGAAACACCATATATTTT
TRBJ1-2	.	TRBD1	TRBV5-6	CASSINRGITANYGYTF	TGTGCCAGCAGCATAAACAGGGGAATCACCGCTAACTATGGCTACACCTTC
TRBJ1-2	.	.	TRBV30	CAWEERAADYGYTF	TGTGCCTGGGAAGAAAGAGCTGCGGACTATGGCTACACCTTC
TRBJ1-5	few	TRBD1	TRBV5-1	CASSLGTGGQPQHF	TGCGCCAGCAGCCTCGGGACAGGGGGTCAGCCCCAGCATTTT
TRBJ1-6	.	.	TRBV6-1	CASRRQVSNSPLHF	TGTGCCAGCAGGCGACAGGTATCGAATTCACCCCTCCACTTT
TRBJ1-4	once	.	TRBV7-6	CASSMRGEKLFF	TGTGCCAGCAGCATGCGAGGGGAAAAACTGTTTTTT
TRBJ2-3	.	.	TRBV11-2	CASSLGSGGNTQYF	TGTGCCAGCAGCTTAGGTTCGGGGGGCAATACGCAGTATTTT
TRBJ1-1	.	.	TRBV19	CASSVRGLTEAFF	TGTGCCAGTAGTGTAAGGGGCCTCACTGAAGCTTTCTTT
TRBJ1-5	.	.	TRBV4-1	CASSQDLARISNQPQHF	TGCGCCAGCAGCCAAGATCTAGCCAGAATTAGCAATCAGCCCCAGCATTTT
TRBJ1-1	.	.	TRBV11-3	CASSLGHQAMRAFF	TGTGCCAGCAGCTTAGGGCACCAGGCGATGAGAGCTTTCTTT
TRBJ2-7	.	TRBD1	TRBV7-9	CASSPTTGERYEQYF	TGTGCCAGCAGCCCCACGACAGGGGAAAGGTACGAGCAGTACTTC
TRBJ2-3	once	TRBD2	TRBV27	CASSYSGSTDTQYF	TGTGCCAGCAGTTATAGCGGGAGCACAGATACGCAGTATTTT
TRBJ2-3	once	.	TRBV27	CASSLTFDSTDTQYF	TGTGCCAGCAGTTTAACATTCGATAGCACAGATACGCAGTATTTT
TRBJ1-1	.	TRBD1	TRBV5-1	CASSFIPGGTEAFF	TGCGCCAGCAGCTTTATCCCAGGGGGCACTGAAGCTTTCTTT
TRBJ2-1	once	TRBD2	TRBV2	CARTRLAGTYNEQFF	TGTGCCAGGACGCGACTAGCGGGTACATACAATGAGCAGTTCTTC
TRBJ2-3	.	.	TRBV6-6	CASSYLRQASTDTQYF	TGTGCCAGCAGTTACCTACGACAGGCAAGCACAGATACGCAGTATTTT
TRBJ2-7	.	TRBD2	TRBV13	CASSRRGGLAYEQYF	TGTGCCAGCAGCCGTCGGGGGGGACTTGCCTACGAGCAGTACTTC
TRBJ2-5	.	TRBD2	TRBV11-2	CASSLFLAGAQGRMETQYF	TGTGCCAGCAGCTTATTCCTAGCGGGGGCCCAGGGGCGAATGGAGACCCAGTACTTC
TRBJ1-5	.	TRBD1	TRBV2	CASSRGTDEQPQHF	TGTGCCAGCAGTCGGGGGACAGATGAGCAGCCCCAGCATTTT
TRBJ2-7	.	TRBD1	TRBV9	CASSVGTGLDEQYF	TGTGCCAGCAGCGTTGGGACAGGATTGGACGAGCAGTACTTC
TRBJ1-6	.	.	TRBV10-3	CAISAGSTGNSPLHF	TGTGCCATCAGTGCGGGGTCGACAGGAAATTCACCCCTCCACTTT
TRBJ2-3	.	.	TRBV9	CASSVEGGQGDTQYF	TGTGCCAGCAGCGTAGAGGGGGGGCAAGGAGATACGCAGTATTTT
TRBJ1-2	.	.	TRBV27	CASSKGRGSGGYGYTF	TGTGCCAGCAGCAAGGGTAGAGGGTCGGGTGGGTATGGCTACACCTTC
TRBJ2-3	.	TRBD1	TRBV6-6	CASRPGTGVTDTQYF	TGTGCCAGCAGACCCGGGACAGGGGTCACAGATACGCAGTATTTT
TRBJ2-1	.	TRBD2	TRBV6-1	CASSFGGGRNEQFF	TGTGCCAGCAGCTTCGGGGGGGGCCGGAATGAGCAGTTCTTC
TRBJ2-7	.	.	TRBV28	CASSPPKGNKYEQYF	TGTGCCAGCAGTCCCCCCAAGGGGAATAAGTACGAGCAGTACTTC
TRBJ1-5	.	TRBD1	TRBV9	CASSVGTGGSQPQHF	TGTGCCAGCAGCGTAGGGACAGGGGGCAGTCAGCCCCAGCATTTT
TRBJ1-2	.	.	TRBV14	CASSQLPNANYGYTF	TGTGCCAGCAGCCAGCTACCGAACGCCAACTATGGCTACACCTTC
TRBJ2-1	.	TRBD1	TRBV29-1	CSVAGQGGEQFF	TGCAGCGTTGCGGGACAGGGTGGTGAGCAGTTCTTC
TRBJ1-2	.	.	TRBV5-1	CASSLQGLFTSEYGYTF	TGCGCCAGCAGCTTGCAGGGCCTCTTTACCAGCGAATATGGCTACACCTTC
TRBJ2-7	.	.	TRBV4-1	CASSQEGRINEQYF	TGCGCCAGCAGCCAAGAGGGGCGCATAAACGAGCAGTACTTC
TRBJ2-1	.	TRBD2	TRBV6-4	CASSDSSGGVHEQFF	TGTGCCAGCAGTGACTCTAGCGGGGGGGTACATGAGCAGTTCTTC
TRBJ1-4	.	.	TRBV27	CASKGGTNEKLFF	TGTGCCAGCAAGGGAGGAACTAATGAAAAACTGTTTTTT